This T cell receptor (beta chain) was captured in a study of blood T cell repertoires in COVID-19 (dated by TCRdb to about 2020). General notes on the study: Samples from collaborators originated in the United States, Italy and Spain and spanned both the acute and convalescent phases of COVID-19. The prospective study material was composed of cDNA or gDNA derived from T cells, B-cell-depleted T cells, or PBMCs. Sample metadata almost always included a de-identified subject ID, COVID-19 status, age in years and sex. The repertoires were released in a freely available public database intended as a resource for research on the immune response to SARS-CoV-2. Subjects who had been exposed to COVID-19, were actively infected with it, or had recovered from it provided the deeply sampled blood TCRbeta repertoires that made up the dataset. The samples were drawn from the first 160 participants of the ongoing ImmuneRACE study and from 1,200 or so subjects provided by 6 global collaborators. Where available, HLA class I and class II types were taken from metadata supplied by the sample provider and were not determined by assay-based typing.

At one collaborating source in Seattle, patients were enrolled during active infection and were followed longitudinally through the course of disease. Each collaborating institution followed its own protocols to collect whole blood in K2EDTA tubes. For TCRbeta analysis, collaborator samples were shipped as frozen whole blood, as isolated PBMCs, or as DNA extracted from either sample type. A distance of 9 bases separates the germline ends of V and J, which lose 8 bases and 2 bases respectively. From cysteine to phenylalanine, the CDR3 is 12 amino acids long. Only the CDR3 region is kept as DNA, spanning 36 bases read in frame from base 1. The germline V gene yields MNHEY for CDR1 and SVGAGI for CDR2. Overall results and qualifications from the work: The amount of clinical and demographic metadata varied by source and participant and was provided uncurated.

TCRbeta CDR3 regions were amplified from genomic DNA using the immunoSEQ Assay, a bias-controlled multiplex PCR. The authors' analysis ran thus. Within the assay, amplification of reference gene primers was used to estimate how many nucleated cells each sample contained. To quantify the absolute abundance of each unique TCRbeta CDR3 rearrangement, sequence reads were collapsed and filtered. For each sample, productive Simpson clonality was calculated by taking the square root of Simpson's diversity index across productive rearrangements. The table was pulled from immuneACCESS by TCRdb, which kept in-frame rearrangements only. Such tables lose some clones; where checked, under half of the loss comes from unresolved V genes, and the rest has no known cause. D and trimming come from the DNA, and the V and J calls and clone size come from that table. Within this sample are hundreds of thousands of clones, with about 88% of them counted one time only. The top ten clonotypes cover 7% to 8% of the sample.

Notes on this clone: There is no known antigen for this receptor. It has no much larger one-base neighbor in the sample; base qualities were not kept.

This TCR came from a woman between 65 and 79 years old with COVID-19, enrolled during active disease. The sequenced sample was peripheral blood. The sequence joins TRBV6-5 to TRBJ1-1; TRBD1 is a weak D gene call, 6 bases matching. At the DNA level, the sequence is TGTGCCAGCGGGACAACCAACACTGAAGCTTTCTTT. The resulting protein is CASGTTNTEAFF.